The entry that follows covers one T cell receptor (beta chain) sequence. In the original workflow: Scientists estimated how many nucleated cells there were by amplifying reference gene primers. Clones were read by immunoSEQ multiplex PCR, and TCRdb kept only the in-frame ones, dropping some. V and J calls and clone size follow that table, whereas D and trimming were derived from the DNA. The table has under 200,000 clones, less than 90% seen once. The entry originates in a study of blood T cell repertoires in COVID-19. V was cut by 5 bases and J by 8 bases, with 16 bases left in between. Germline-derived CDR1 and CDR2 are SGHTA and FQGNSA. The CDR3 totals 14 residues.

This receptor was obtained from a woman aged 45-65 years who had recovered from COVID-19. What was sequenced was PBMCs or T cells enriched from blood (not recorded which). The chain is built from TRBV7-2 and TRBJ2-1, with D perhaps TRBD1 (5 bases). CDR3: CASSPSRGPYEQFF. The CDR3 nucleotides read TGTGCCAGCAGCCCCAGTAGGGGCCCCTATGAGCAGTTCTTC.